The 14 T cell receptor beta chains in this list originate from one sample, sequenced in a study of Tregs in tolerant kidney transplant recipients. Sequenced by immunoSEQ multiplex PCR; TCRdb stores in-frame clones only, minus some. This table holds over 60,000 clones, roughly 84% found once. The sequenced material came from CD4+ T cells from blood. The receptors derive from a human donor in good health.

The chain is built from TRBV19 and TRBJ2-3; a possible D gene is TRBD1 (5 bases). CDR3 length: 16 residues. V was cut by 5 bases and J by 1 base, with 16 bases left in between. Germline V gene lookup returns CDR1 LNHDA and CDR2 SQIVND (reference sequence). CDR3 coding DNA: TGTGCCAGTAGTTCCTACATCTTAGGGGGCACAGATACGCAGTATTTT. Its protein is CASSSYILGGTDTQYF.

J is TRBJ2-7 and V is TRBV6-5; D is unclear. Germline values: CDR1 MNHEY, CDR2 SVGAGI. The CDR3 spans 14 residues. The ends were cut back, 7 bases at V and 3 bases at J, with 16 bases in the middle. The CDR3 DNA reads TGTGCCAGCAAGGTATCCGGCAGAGGCTACGAGCAGTACTTC. This translates into CASKVSGRGYEQYF.

In its sample, this clone was seen once. The chain employs TRBV9 and TRBJ2-5, with TRBD2 identical over 7 bases. Germline trimming cut 4 bases from V and 2 bases from J; bases unmatched to any gene: 5. Per the germline V gene, CDR1 is SGDLS and CDR2 is YYNGEE. This CDR3 is built from 14 residues. This chain's CDR3 is CASSLSGAQETQYF. The CDR3 coding sequence is TGTGCCAGCAGCCTGAGCGGGGCACAAGAGACCCAGTACTTC.

This rearrangement joins TRBV7-6 to TRBJ2-1; TRBD2 matches at 8 bases. V was clipped by 6 bases and J by 6 bases; unmatched bases: 19. This CDR3 has 18 residues. Germline loops: CDR1 SGHVS, CDR2 FNYEAQ. CDR3 sequence: CASRLFASGTSFSNEQFF. For the CDR3, the DNA is TGTGCCAGCAGACTCTTCGCCTCCGGGACTAGTTTTAGCAATGAGCAGTTCTTC. The full variable domain, completed using reference TRBV7-6 and TRBJ2-1, is GAGVSQSPRYKVTKRGQDVALRCDPISGHVSLYWYRQALGQGPEFLTYFNYEAQQDKSGLPNDRFSAERPEGSISTLTIQRTEQRDSAMYRCASRLFASGTSFSNEQFFGPGTRLTVL.

The J gene is TRBJ2-3, the V gene TRBV5-5, with 10 bases identical to TRBD2. The CDR3 is made up of 16 amino acids. Per the germline V gene, CDR1 is SGHKS and CDR2 is YYEKEE (reference sequence). The V and J ends lost 0 bases and 6 bases, in that order; junction bases with no gene match: 7. The CDR3 DNA reads TGTGCCAGCAGCTTGGATCTAGCGGGGGCAGGGGATACGCAGTATTTT. It encodes CASSLDLAGAGDTQYF.

This clone was observed a handful of times. The chain combines TRBV5-1 with TRBJ1-2, with 7 nucleotides matching TRBD1. The CDR3 spans 15 residues. J gave up 4 bases and V 0 bases, and 6 bases lay outside the gene matches. Germline CDR1 reads SGHRS; CDR2 reads YFSETQ. The CDR3 sequence is CASSLDRGQSYGYTF. The CDR3, as DNA: TGCGCCAGCAGCTTGGATCGGGGACAGAGCTATGGCTACACCTTC.

The chain uses TRBV11-1 and TRBJ2-3; TRBD2 aligns across 12 bases. The junction had 7 bases not matched to a gene; V was cut back by 3 bases and J by 6 bases. There are 16 residues in the CDR3. Looked up from germline, CDR1 is SGHAT and CDR2 is FQDESV (reference sequence). CDR3 in DNA: TGTGCCAGCAGCTTTCGGACTAGCGGGACGGTTGATACGCAGTATTTT. Encoded protein: CASSFRTSGTVDTQYF.

CDR3 amino acids: CASSHVGGGTGQPQHF. The DNA for the CDR3 is TGTGCCAGTAGTCACGTGGGGGGGGGCACAGGTCAGCCCCAGCATTTT. The chain couples TRBV19 to TRBJ1-5, with D perhaps TRBD1 (6 bases). The germline V gene encodes CDR1 LNHDA and CDR2 SQIVND (reference sequence). V shed 5 bases and J shed 6 bases, with 20 bases lying between them. The CDR3 runs 16 residues.

This clone was found a few times. The CDR3 bases are TGCAGCGTTCGGGTCAGGGTAGGCGAGCAGTACTTC. Translated, it gives CSVRVRVGEQYF. This sequence joins TRBV29-1 and TRBJ2-7; tentative D call: TRBD1 (5 bases). V gave up 5 bases and J gave up 6 bases, with 14 bases separating them. CDR1 is SQVTM and CDR2 is ANQGSEA in the germline V gene. The CDR3 sequence is 12 residues long.

This clone was found once. The chain uses TRBV6-6 and TRBJ2-7; D is ambiguous. There are 13 residues in the CDR3. V gave up 10 bases and J gave up 1 base, with 14 bases separating them. CDR1 MNHNY and CDR2 SVGAGI come from the germline V gene (reference sequence). CDR3 sequence (DNA): TGTGCCATCAGAAGAAGCGATTCCTACGAGCAGTACTTC. Encoded protein: CAIRRSDSYEQYF.

The chain has TRBV4-3 and TRBJ2-5, with TRBD2 matching over 10 bases. Germline V gene lookup returns CDR1 LGHNA and CDR2 YSLEER. CDR3 length: 14 amino acids. The ends lost 2 bases at V and 7 bases at J; junction bases unmatched: 4. In DNA, the CDR3 is TGCGCCAGCAGCCAATCGTCTAGCGGGGGGACCCAGTACTTC. It codes for CASSQSSSGGTQYF.

The chain employs TRBV4-3 and TRBJ1-6; the D is unclear. This CDR3 is 20 amino acids long. In germline, CDR1 is LGHNA, CDR2 YSLEER. The V end was cut by 0 bases, the J end by 0 bases, with 18 bases between. This CDR3 is CASSQEGWSGSSSYNSPLHF. The CDR3, as DNA: TGCGCCAGCAGCCAAGAGGGTTGGTCGGGCTCCAGCTCCTATAATTCACCCCTCCACTTT.

This clone was picked up one time. The V call is TRBV6-5, the J call TRBJ2-7, with 8 bases matching TRBD1. V was pared by 5 bases and J by 7 bases, with 7 bases of the junction left unmatched. The CDR3 consists of 13 residues. From germline, CDR1 is MNHEY and CDR2 SVGAGI. The CDR3: CASSLRGLGEQYF. The CDR3 DNA reads TGTGCCAGCAGTCTCAGGGGGCTCGGGGAGCAGTACTTC.

This chain's CDR3 is CASSVTGQATDTQYF. DNA for the CDR3: TGTGCCAGCAGCGTAACAGGACAGGCCACAGATACGCAGTATTTT. V usage is TRBV9 and J usage is TRBJ2-3; 7 bases are a match to TRBD1. The germline V gene has CDR1 SGDLS and CDR2 YYNGEE. Germline trimming cut 1 base from V and 2 bases from J; bases unmatched to any gene: 4. CDR3 length: 15 amino acids.